Presented here are 9 T cell receptor beta chains from one specimen sequenced in a study of shared clonotypes between healthy human individuals. Clones were read by immunoSEQ multiplex PCR, and TCRdb kept only the in-frame ones, dropping some. The table records fewer than 1.6 million clones, less than 99% of them present only once. The source material was naive CD4+ T cells sorted from blood. Subset reported: CD45RA+ positively selected. The receptors derive from a man aged 25-45 years in good health.

V and J are TRBV30 and TRBJ2-5, with D possibly being TRBD1 or TRBD2 (5 bases each). The CDR3 has 13 residues. V lost 3 bases and J 4 bases, leaving 12 bases between the germline ends. Germline V gene data show CDR1 as GTSNPN and CDR2 as SVGIG (reference sequence). CDR3 sequence reads: CAWSRGPRETQYF. The CDR3 DNA follows: TGTGCCTGGAGCCGGGGCCCCAGAGAGACCCAGTACTTC.

This chain links TRBV28 with TRBJ2-5; 10 bases line up with TRBD2. Germline V gene lookup returns CDR1 MDHEN and CDR2 SYDVKM. The CDR3 has 16 residues. With V trimmed by 6 bases and J by 3 bases, 10 bases remained unmatched. CDR3 protein: CASRTALGLAEETQYF. The CDR3 bases are TGTGCCAGCAGAACCGCGCTAGGACTAGCGGAAGAGACCCAGTACTTC.

V gene TRBV19 combines with J gene TRBJ2-7; no firm D call. The CDR3 covers 14 residues. Germline values: CDR1 LNHDA, CDR2 SQIVND (reference sequence). The V end lost 3 bases, the J end lost 2 bases, and 11 bases lay between the germline ends. Written as DNA, the CDR3 is TGTGCCAGTAGTATTATGGGCAGTCCCTACGAGCAGTACTTC. It codes for CASSIMGSPYEQYF.

This sequence joins TRBV30 and TRBJ1-2; D ambiguous. With 1 base removed from V and 4 bases from J, the gap between germline ends came to 13 bases. CDR3 length: 14 amino acids. Germline V lookup: CDR1 GTSNPN, CDR2 SVGIG (reference sequence). As DNA, the CDR3 is TGTGCCTGGAGTGGAACAAGGGTGGGCTATGGCTACACCTTC. Residues: CAWSGTRVGYGYTF.

This chain uses TRBV5-1 with TRBJ2-7; 7 bases are shared with TRBD2. This CDR3 contains 15 residues. Germline CDR1 is SGHRS and CDR2 is YFSETQ. Trimming took 0 bases from V and 2 from J; bases not matched to a gene: 5. Here the CDR3 DNA reads TGCGCCAGCAGCTTGGAAGTGGGGAGGGCCTACGAGCAGTACTTC. Translation gives CASSLEVGRAYEQYF.

This clone was recorded once. The chain carries TRBV7-3 and TRBJ2-7; 9 nucleotides align to TRBD2. The germline V gene has CDR1 SGHTA and CDR2 FQGTGA. The CDR3 has 16 amino acids. Unmatched junction bases numbered 10, after V lost 1 base and J lost 6 bases. CDR3 in amino acids: CASSLRPAGGPSEQYF. DNA for the CDR3: TGTGCCAGCAGCTTAAGGCCAGCGGGAGGTCCCAGCGAGCAGTACTTC.

The V call is TRBV9, the J call TRBJ2-2; 7 nucleotides align to TRBD2. This CDR3 comprises 17 residues. V shed 5 bases and J 1 base; nucleotides not matched to a gene: 11. The germline V gene has CDR1 SGDLS and CDR2 YYNGEE. In DNA, the CDR3 is TGTGCCAGCAGAATATTGTCCCAGCGGGGGAACACCGGGGAGCTGTTTTTT. This encodes CASRILSQRGNTGELFF.

With regard to this clone: The sample contains more than one DNA sequence encoding this CDR3. V usage is TRBV28 and J usage is TRBJ2-1; either TRBD1 or TRBD2 may fit D (6 bases each). The CDR3 spans 13 residues. V lost 4 bases and J lost 6, with 10 bases in between. Germline assignment: CDR1 MDHEN and CDR2 SYDVKM. The CDR3 DNA sequence: TGTGCCAGCAGTTGGGGGCGGGGCAATGAGCAGTTCTTC. Its translation: CASSWGRGNEQFF.

The gene calls are TRBV4-3 and TRBJ2-3, with 12 bases aligning to TRBD2. The CDR3 spans 15 residues. The germline CDR1 and CDR2 sequences are LGHNA and YSLEER. V shed 0 bases, J shed 8 bases, and the junction held 3 bases outside the gene matches. This chain's CDR3 is CASSQDRLAGVTQYF. The DNA for the CDR3 is TGCGCCAGCAGCCAAGATCGACTAGCGGGAGTTACGCAGTATTTT.